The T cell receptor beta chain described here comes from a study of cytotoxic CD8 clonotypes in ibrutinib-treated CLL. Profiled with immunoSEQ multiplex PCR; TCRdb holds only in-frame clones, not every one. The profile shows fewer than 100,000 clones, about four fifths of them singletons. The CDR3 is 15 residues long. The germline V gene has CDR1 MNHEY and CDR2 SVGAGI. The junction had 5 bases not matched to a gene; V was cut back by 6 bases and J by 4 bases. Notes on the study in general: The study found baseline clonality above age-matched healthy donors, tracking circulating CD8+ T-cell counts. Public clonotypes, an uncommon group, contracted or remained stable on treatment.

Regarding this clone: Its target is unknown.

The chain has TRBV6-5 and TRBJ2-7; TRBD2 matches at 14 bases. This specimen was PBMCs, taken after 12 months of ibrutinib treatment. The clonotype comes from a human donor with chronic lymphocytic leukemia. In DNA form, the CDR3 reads TGTGCCAGCAGACCGGGACTAGCGGGAGTATACGAGCAGTACTTC. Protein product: CASRPGLAGVYEQYF.